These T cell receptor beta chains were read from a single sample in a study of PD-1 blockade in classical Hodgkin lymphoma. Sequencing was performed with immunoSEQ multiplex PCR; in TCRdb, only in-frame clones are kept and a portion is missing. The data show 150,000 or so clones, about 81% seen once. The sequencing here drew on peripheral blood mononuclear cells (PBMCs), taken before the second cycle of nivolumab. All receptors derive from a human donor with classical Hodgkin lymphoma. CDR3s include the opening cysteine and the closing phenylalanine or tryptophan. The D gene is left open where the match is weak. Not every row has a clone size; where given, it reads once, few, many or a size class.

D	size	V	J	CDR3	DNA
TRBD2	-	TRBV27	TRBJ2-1	CASSFLGAGGYNEQFF	TGTGCCAGCAGTTTCCTTGGGGCGGGGGGGTACAATGAGCAGTTCTTC
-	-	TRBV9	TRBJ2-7	CASSVGGKDDEQYF	TGTGCCAGCAGCGTTGGCGGGAAGGACGACGAGCAGTACTTC
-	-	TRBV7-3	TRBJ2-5	CASGTGGKTQYF	TGTGCCAGCGGGACCGGGGGAAAGACCCAGTACTTC
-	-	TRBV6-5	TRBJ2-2	CASSLGRGWTGELFF	TGTGCCAGCAGTTTGGGCCGGGGTTGGACCGGGGAGCTGTTTTTT
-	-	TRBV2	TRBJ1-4	CASSEGSRRKLFF	TGTGCCAGCAGTGAAGGGTCCCGGAGAAAACTGTTTTTT
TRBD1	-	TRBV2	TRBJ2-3	CASKGASVETDTQYF	TGTGCCAGCAAGGGGGCTAGTGTCGAAACAGATACGCAGTATTTT
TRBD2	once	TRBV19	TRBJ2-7	CASSSREREGSYEQYF	TGTGCCAGTAGTTCGCGGGAGCGGGAGGGATCCTACGAGCAGTACTTC
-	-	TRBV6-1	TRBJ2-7	CASKVPSSYEQYF	TGTGCCAGCAAGGTACCCAGCTCCTACGAGCAGTACTTC
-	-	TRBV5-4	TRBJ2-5	CATSPRGGQETQYF	TGTGCCACCAGCCCTAGAGGGGGCCAAGAGACCCAGTACTTC
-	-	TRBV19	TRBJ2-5	CASALAHRAVISETQYF	TGTGCCAGTGCACTGGCCCACAGGGCGGTCATAAGTGAGACCCAGTACTTC
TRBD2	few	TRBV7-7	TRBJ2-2	CASTPGGADTGELFF	TGTGCTAGCACCCCCGGGGGGGCGGACACCGGGGAGCTGTTTTTT